The T cell receptor (beta chain) described here comes from a study of technical replicates of blood from several donors. The data were produced by immunoSEQ multiplex PCR, yet TCRdb's version contains in-frame clones alone and is incomplete. The sample records tens of thousands of clones, nearly 96% being singletons. CDR3 length equals 15 residues. V shed 5 bases and J 5 bases; nucleotides not matched to a gene: 9. CDR1 and CDR2 (germline): SGHVS, FQNEAQ. The chain has TRBV7-8 and TRBJ2-7, with 10 bases aligning to TRBD2. Material: T cells isolated from PBMCs. This sequence was found in a human donor in good health. The CDR3 spells CASSPEPLAGDEQYF. CDR3 nucleotide sequence: TGTGCCAGCAGCCCCGAGCCGCTAGCGGGAGACGAGCAGTACTTC.